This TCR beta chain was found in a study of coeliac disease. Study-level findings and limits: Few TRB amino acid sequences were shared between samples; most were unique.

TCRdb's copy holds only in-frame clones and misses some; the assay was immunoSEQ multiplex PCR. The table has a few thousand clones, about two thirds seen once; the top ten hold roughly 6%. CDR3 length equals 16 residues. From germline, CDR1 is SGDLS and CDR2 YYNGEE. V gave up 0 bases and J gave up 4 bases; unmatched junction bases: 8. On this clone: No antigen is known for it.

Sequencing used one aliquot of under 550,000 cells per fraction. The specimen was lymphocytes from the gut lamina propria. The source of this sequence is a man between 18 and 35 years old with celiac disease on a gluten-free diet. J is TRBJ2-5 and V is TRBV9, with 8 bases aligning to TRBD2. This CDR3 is CASSVAGGSSGETQYF. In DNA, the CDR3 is TGTGCCAGCAGCGTAGCGGGAGGGTCTTCGGGAGAGACCCAGTACTTC.